The 18 T cell receptor beta chains in this list originate from one sample, sequenced in a study of cytomegalovirus exposure and HLA in healthy donors. This PCR relied on a set of 60 Vbeta primers and 13 Jbeta primers. Measured with immunoSEQ multiplex PCR; TCRdb has only the in-frame clones, and not every one. The sample lists 180,000 or so clones; roughly 74% were seen once. Sequencing input: PBMCs. The receptors stem from a female donor in good health and CMV-seronegative.

V usage is TRBV21-1 and J usage is TRBJ2-7; the table's D call of TRBD2 was not tested on the DNA. TRBV21-1 is recorded as a pseudogene. The CDR3 is 16 residues long. The CDR3 reads CASSKRPGLVIYEQYF. Written as DNA, the CDR3 is TGTGCCAGCAGCAAAAGGCCAGGACTAGTCATCTACGAGCAGTACTTC.

Here the CDR3 reads CSVQDRGRNEQYF. The CDR3 DNA is TGCAGCGTACAGGACAGGGGAAGGAACGAGCAGTACTTC. This rearrangement joins TRBV29-1 to TRBJ2-7; 9 bases agree with TRBD1. Germline lookup yields CDR1 SQVTM and CDR2 ANQGSEA. V lost 6 bases, J lost 5 bases, and 8 bases stayed unmatched. This CDR3 contains 13 residues.

This clone occurred once. The J gene is TRBJ2-5, the V gene TRBV5-1; TRBD2 matches 7 bases. CDR3 length: 16 residues. CDR1 and CDR2 (germline): SGHRS, YFSETQ. J was trimmed by 5 bases and V by 0 bases; bases with no gene match: 10. CDR3 sequence (DNA): TGCGCCAGCAGCTTGGGACCTTCCTTGGGGGGGGAGACCCAGTACTTC. Protein: CASSLGPSLGGETQYF.

The chain uses TRBV27 and TRBJ1-6; 9 nucleotides agree with TRBD1. Trimming removed 8 bases from V and 10 bases from J; junction bases left unmatched: 21. Germline CDR1 reads MNHEY; CDR2 reads SMNVEV (reference sequence). This CDR3 contains 18 residues. CDR3 nucleotides: TGTGCCAGCCGAAGCCCGGACAGGGGCCTACCGGGGAGGTCACCCCTCCACTTT. This gives the protein CASRSPDRGLPGRSPLHF.

The chain employs TRBV5-4 and TRBJ2-6; TRBD2 might be the D (5 bases). Looked up from germline, CDR1 is SGHNT and CDR2 is YYREEE (reference sequence). The CDR3 covers 16 residues. Trimming took 0 bases from V and 2 from J, leaving 9 bases between them. The CDR3 DNA reads TGTGCCAGCAGCTTGGACGGGGTGACTGGGGCCAACGTCCTGACTTTC. It is translated as CASSLDGVTGANVLTF.

The V and J genes are TRBV7-9 and TRBJ2-3; perhaps TRBD2 as D (5 bases). The V and J ends lost 3 bases and 1 base respectively, with 5 bases between them. The germline V gene encodes CDR1 SEHNR and CDR2 FQNEAQ (reference sequence). This CDR3 spans 13 amino acids. The CDR3 loop is CASSFSGTDTQYF. The CDR3 DNA follows: TGTGCCAGCAGCTTTAGCGGCACAGATACGCAGTATTTT.

The genes are TRBV27 and TRBJ2-7; perhaps TRBD2 as D (6 bases). Germline CDR1 MNHEY, CDR2 SMNVEV (reference sequence). V was shortened by 6 bases and J by 2 bases, with 14 bases between the two germline ends. The CDR3 has 14 amino acids. The CDR3 sequence: CASSPGTPAYEQYF. The CDR3 DNA follows: TGTGCCAGCAGCCCCGGGACTCCCGCCTACGAGCAGTACTTC.

This clone was counted only a few times. The chain is built from TRBV6-5 and TRBJ1-1, with D possibly matching TRBD1 (5 bases). The germline V and J ends were trimmed by 0 bases and 5 bases, with 16 bases remaining between them. CDR1 and CDR2 (germline): MNHEY, SVGAGI. The length of the CDR3 is 16 residues. The CDR3 DNA is TGTGCCAGCAGTTACTCGTGGCCTTCGGGGGGGACTGAAGCTTTCTTT. Its protein is CASSYSWPSGGTEAFF.

The chain recombines TRBV7-2 with TRBJ2-7; possibly TRBD1 for D (7 bases). The V end was cut by 2 bases, the J end by 0 bases, with 14 bases between. From germline, CDR1 is SGHTA and CDR2 FQGNSA. The length of the CDR3 is 16 residues. CDR3 loop: CASSLRGQTSSYEQYF. The CDR3, as DNA: TGTGCCAGCAGCTTAAGGGGGCAGACTAGCTCCTACGAGCAGTACTTC.

This sequence joins TRBV5-4 and TRBJ2-5, with no clear D. Germline CDR1 and CDR2: SGHNT and YYREEE (reference sequence). V gave up 0 bases and J gave up 0 bases, with 6 bases separating them. The CDR3 extends over 14 amino acids. CDR3 coding DNA: TGTGCCAGCAGCTTGGATACTCACCAAGAGACCCAGTACTTC. The encoded protein is CASSLDTHQETQYF.

The rearrangement joins TRBV25-1 to TRBJ1-4; 11 bases map to TRBD1. The germline gives CDR1 MGHDK, CDR2 SYGVNS. The CDR3 covers 13 residues. V lost 4 bases and J lost 8; bases outside the gene matches: 0. The CDR3 region has the DNA TGTGCCAGCAGTGGGGACAGGGGGGAAAAACTGTTTTTT. This translates into CASSGDRGEKLFF.

This clone was seen more than once but under ten times. The CDR3 sequence: CASSQVVASEQFF. The CDR3 DNA is TGTGCCAGCAGCCAAGTGGTAGCAAGTGAGCAGTTCTTC. The rearrangement uses TRBV4-2 and TRBJ2-1; no firm D call. This CDR3 is built from 13 residues. Trimming cost V 1 base and J 9 bases, with 10 bases left between them. From germline, CDR1 is LGHNA and CDR2 YNFKEQ.

The chain employs TRBV6-5 and TRBJ1-4, with D uncertain. This CDR3 is built from 12 residues. V lost 5 bases, J lost 5 bases, and 6 bases lay in between. Germline V gene lookup returns CDR1 MNHEY and CDR2 SVGAGI. CDR3: CASSLVNEKLFF. DNA of the CDR3: TGTGCCAGCAGTCTCGTCAATGAAAAACTGTTTTTT.

The chain carries TRBV5-1 and TRBJ1-4; D is unresolved. Germline V gives CDR1 SGHRS, CDR2 YFSETQ. The CDR3 is 14 residues long. V was cut by 0 bases and J by 1 base, with 4 bases left in between. The CDR3 spells CASSLAGTNEKLFF. The CDR3 nucleotides read TGCGCCAGCAGCTTGGCGGGAACTAATGAAAAACTGTTTTTT.

The J gene is TRBJ2-5, the V gene TRBV25-1; weak D call: TRBD2 (6 bases). Germline lookup yields CDR1 MGHDK and CDR2 SYGVNS. The CDR3 is 15 residues long. V dropped 6 bases and J dropped 1 base, with 15 bases sitting between them. The CDR3 sequence is CASRGTPPSQETQYF. The CDR3 region has the DNA TGTGCCAGCAGAGGGACTCCTCCATCCCAAGAGACCCAGTACTTC.

The genes are TRBV7-2 and TRBJ1-1; 8 nucleotides line up with TRBD1. The germline V gene encodes CDR1 SGHTA and CDR2 FQGNSA. Trimming cost V 6 bases and J 1 base; bases outside gene matches: 4. The CDR3 runs 14 residues. The CDR3: CASSPQGGNTEAFF. As DNA, the CDR3 is TGTGCCAGCAGTCCACAGGGGGGGAACACTGAAGCTTTCTTT.

This chain joins TRBV6-5 and TRBJ2-7, with 8 bases aligning to TRBD2. The CDR3 runs 15 residues. The germline gives CDR1 MNHEY, CDR2 SVGAGI. V gave up 0 bases and J gave up 6 bases; unmatched junction bases: 7. CDR3: CASSYSGLESSEQYF. For the CDR3, the DNA is TGTGCCAGCAGTTACTCGGGACTAGAATCGAGCGAGCAGTACTTC.

This sequence joins TRBV6-1 and TRBJ1-4; 7 nucleotides align to TRBD1. The V gene's germline CDR1 is MNHNS and CDR2 SASEGT. V gave up 6 bases and J gave up 8 bases; unmatched junction bases: 6. The CDR3 spans 13 residues. The CDR3 DNA reads as TGTGCCAGCAGCGGACAGGCCGGCGAAAAACTGTTTTTT. It is translated as CASSGQAGEKLFF.